This T cell receptor beta chain came from a study of T cell responses to AZD1222 COVID-19 vaccine. Study-wide results and caveats: Donors were largely white British and mainly female; clonal diversity was possibly underestimated.

Using immunoSEQ multiplex PCR, the repertoire was profiled, and TCRdb retains in-frame clones only, with some absent. Among about 62,000 clones listed, around 90% were seen once. As to this clone: No antigen is known for it. The junction differs from germline at one of its ends, possibly a read error.

CDR3 length: 15 amino acids. Germline V CDR1 and CDR2: SNHLY, FYNNEI. The V gene is TRBV2, the J gene TRBJ2-1; TRBD2 matches at 8 bases. The material was peripheral blood, obtained on day 0 of AZD1222 vaccination. This TCR was recovered from an adult in good health. For the CDR3, the DNA is TGTGCCAGCAGGGAAGCGGGGGCCTCCTACAATGAGCAGTTCTTC. Translated, it gives CASREAGASYNEQFF.